This entry features one T cell receptor (beta chain) sequence. This same CDR3 is encoded by further DNA sequences in the sample. Method: immunoSEQ multiplex PCR; TCRdb's copy keeps in-frame clones and lacks some. Here the sample spans 150,000 or so clones, approximately 94% being singletons. This CDR3 has 14 amino acids. V was cut by 5 bases and J by 0 bases, with 5 bases left in between. Germline values: CDR1 LNHDA, CDR2 SQIVND (reference sequence). This sample was taken from a study of control samples from healthy donors and cancer patients. This receptor was identified in a man aged 40-49 years in good health. The V call is TRBV19, the J call TRBJ1-6; no clear D. The specimen was blood. The CDR3 sequence: CASSASSYNSPLHF. In nucleotides, the CDR3 is TGTGCCAGTAGTGCGAGCTCCTATAATTCACCCCTCCACTTT.